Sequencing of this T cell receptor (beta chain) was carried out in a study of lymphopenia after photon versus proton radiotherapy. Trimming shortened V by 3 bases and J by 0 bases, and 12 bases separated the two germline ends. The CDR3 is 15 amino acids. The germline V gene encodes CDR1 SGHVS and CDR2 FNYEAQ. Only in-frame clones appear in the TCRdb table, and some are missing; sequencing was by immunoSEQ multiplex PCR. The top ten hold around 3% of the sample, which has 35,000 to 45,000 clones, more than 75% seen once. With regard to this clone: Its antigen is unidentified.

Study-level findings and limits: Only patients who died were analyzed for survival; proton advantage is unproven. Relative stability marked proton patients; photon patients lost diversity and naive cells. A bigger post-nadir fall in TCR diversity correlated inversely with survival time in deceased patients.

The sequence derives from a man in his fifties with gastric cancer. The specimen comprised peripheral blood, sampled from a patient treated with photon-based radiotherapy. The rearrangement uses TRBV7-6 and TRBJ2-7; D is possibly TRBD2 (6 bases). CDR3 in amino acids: CASSFGRRGSYEQYF. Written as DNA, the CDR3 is TGTGCCAGCAGCTTCGGCCGGAGGGGCTCCTACGAGCAGTACTTC.